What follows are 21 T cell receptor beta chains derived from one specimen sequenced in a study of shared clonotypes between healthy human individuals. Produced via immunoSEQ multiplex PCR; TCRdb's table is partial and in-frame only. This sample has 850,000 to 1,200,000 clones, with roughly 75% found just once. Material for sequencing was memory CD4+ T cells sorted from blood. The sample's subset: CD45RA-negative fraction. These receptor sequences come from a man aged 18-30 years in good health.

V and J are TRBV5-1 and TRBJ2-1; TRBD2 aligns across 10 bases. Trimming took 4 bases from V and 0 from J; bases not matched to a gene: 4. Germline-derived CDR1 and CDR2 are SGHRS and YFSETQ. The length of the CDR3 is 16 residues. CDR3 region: CASSAIAGGSYNEQFF. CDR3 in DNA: TGCGCCAGCAGCGCGATAGCGGGAGGCTCCTACAATGAGCAGTTCTTC.

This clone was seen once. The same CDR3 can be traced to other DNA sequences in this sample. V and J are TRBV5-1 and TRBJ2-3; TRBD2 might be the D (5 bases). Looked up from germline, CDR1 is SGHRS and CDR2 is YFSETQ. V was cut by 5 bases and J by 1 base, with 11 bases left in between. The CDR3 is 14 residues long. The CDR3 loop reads CASRDGRGTDTQYF. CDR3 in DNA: TGCGCCAGCAGGGACGGGCGGGGCACAGATACGCAGTATTTT.

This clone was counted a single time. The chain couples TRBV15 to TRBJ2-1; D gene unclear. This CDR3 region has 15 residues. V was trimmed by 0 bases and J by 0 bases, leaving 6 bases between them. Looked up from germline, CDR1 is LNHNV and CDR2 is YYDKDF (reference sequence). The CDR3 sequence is CATSRDGNSYNEQFF. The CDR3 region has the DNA TGTGCCACCAGCAGAGATGGCAACTCCTACAATGAGCAGTTCTTC.

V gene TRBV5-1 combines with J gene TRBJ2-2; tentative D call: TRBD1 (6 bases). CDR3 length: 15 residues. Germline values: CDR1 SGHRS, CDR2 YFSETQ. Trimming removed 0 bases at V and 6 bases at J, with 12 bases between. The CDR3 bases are TGCGCCAGCAGCTTGGGACAGGCGACCGCCGGGGAGCTGTTTTTT. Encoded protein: CASSLGQATAGELFF. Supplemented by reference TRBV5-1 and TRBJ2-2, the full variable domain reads KAGVTQTPRYLIKTRGQQVTLSCSPISGHRSVSWYQQTPGQGLQFLFEYFSETQRNKGNFPGRFSGRQFSNSRSEMNVSTLELGDSALYLCASSLGQATAGELFFGEGSRLTVL.

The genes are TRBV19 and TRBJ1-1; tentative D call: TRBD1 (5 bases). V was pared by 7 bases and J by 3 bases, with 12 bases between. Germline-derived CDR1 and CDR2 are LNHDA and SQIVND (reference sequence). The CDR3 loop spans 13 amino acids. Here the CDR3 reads CASKKEQDTEAFF. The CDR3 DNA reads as TGTGCCAGTAAAAAAGAACAGGACACTGAAGCTTTCTTT.

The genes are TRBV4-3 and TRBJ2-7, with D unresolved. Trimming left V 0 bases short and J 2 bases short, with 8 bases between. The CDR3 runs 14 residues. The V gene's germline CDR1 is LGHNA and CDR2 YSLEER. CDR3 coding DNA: TGCGCCAGCAGCCAAGAGGTACAAGCCTACGAGCAGTACTTC. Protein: CASSQEVQAYEQYF.

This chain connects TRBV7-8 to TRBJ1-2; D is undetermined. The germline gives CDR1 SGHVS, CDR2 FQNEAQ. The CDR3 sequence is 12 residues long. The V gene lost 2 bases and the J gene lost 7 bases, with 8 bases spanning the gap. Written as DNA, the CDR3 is TGTGCCAGCAGCTTATCTGCAGGTGGCTACACCTTC. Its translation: CASSLSAGGYTF.

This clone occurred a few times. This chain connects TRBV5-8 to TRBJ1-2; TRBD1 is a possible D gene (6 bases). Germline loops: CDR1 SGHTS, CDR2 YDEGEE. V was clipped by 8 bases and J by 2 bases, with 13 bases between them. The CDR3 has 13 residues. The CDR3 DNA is TGTGCCAGTCGATTACAGGGAAACTATGGCTACACCTTC. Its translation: CASRLQGNYGYTF.

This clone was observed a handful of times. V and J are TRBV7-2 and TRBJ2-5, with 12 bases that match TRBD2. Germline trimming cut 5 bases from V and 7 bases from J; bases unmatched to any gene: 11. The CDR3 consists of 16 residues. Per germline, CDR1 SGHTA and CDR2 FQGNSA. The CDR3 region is CASSRRTSGAEGTQYF. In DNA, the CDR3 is TGTGCCAGCAGCCGAAGGACTAGCGGGGCCGAAGGGACCCAGTACTTC.

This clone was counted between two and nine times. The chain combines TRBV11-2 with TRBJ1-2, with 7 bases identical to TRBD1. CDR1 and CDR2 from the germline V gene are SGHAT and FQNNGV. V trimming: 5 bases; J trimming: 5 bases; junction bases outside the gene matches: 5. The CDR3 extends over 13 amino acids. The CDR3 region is CASSAEQGYGYTF. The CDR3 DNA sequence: TGTGCCAGCAGCGCCGAACAGGGGTATGGCTACACCTTC.

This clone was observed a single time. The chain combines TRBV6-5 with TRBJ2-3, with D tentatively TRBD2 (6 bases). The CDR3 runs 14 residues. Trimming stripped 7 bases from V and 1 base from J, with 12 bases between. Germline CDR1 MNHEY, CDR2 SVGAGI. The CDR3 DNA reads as TGTGCCAGCAACGGGGGAAGAGGCACAGATACGCAGTATTTT. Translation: CASNGGRGTDTQYF.

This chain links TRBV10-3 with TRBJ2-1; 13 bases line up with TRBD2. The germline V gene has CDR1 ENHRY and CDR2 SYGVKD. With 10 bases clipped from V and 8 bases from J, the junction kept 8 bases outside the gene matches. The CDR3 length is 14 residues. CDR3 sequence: CATSGLAGVYEQFF. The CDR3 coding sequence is TGTGCCACCAGCGGACTAGCGGGAGTGTATGAGCAGTTCTTC.

CDR3 region: CAGGFSGNTIYF. CDR3 nucleotide sequence: TGTGCCGGAGGATTCTCTGGAAACACCATATATTTT. The rearrangement joins TRBV19 to TRBJ1-3; no firm D call. V lost 11 bases and J lost 0, with 8 bases in between. Germline V gene lookup returns CDR1 LNHDA and CDR2 SQIVND (reference sequence). The CDR3 spans 12 residues.

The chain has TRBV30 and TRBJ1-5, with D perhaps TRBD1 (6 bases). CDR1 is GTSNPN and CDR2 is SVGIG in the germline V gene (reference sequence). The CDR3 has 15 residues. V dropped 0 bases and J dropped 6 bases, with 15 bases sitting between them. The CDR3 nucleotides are TGTGCCTGGAGTGTCCGACTCGACAGGTTTCAGCCCCAGCATTTT. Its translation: CAWSVRLDRFQPQHF.

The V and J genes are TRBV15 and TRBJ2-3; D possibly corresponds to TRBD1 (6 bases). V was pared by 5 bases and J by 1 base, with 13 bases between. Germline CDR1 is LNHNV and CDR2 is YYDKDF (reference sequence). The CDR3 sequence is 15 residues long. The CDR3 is CATSEGRQGTDTQYF. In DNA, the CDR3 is TGTGCCACCAGCGAAGGGCGACAGGGCACAGATACGCAGTATTTT.

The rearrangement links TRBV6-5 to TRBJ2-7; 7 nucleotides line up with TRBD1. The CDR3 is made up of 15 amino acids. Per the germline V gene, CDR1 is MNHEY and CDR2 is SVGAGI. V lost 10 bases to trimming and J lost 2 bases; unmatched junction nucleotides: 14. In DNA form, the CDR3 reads TGTGCCATCCGCGTGACCCGGGACAGCACCTACGAGCAGTACTTC. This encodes CAIRVTRDSTYEQYF.

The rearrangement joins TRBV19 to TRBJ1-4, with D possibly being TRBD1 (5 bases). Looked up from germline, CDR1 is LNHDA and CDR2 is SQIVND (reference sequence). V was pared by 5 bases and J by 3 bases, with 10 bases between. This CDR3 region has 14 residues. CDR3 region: CASSGGTPNEKLFF. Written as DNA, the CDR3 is TGTGCCAGTAGTGGGGGAACCCCTAATGAAAAACTGTTTTTT.

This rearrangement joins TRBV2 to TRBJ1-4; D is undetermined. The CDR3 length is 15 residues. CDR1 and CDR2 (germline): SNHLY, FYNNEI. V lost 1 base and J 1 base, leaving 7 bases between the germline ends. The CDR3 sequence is CASSEEGGTNEKLFF. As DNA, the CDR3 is TGTGCCAGCAGTGAAGAGGGCGGAACTAATGAAAAACTGTTTTTT. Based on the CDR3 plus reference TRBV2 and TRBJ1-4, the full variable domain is EPEVTQTPSHQVTQMGQEVILRCVPISNHLYFYWYRQILGQKVEFLVSFYNNEISEKSEIFDDQFSVERPDGSNFTLKIRSTKLEDSAMYFCASSEEGGTNEKLFFGSGTQLSVL.

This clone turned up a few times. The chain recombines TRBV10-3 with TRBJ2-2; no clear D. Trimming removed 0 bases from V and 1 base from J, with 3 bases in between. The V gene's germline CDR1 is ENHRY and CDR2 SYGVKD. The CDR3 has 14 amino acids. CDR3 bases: TGTGCCATCAGTGAGTCCAAGAACACCGGGGAGCTGTTTTTT. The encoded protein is CAISESKNTGELFF.

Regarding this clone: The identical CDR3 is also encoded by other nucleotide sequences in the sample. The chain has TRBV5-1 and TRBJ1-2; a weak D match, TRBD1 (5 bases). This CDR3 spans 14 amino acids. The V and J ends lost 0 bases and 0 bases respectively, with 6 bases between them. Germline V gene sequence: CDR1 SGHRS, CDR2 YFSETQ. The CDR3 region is CASSLEGANYGYTF. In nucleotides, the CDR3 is TGCGCCAGCAGCTTGGAAGGGGCTAACTATGGCTACACCTTC.

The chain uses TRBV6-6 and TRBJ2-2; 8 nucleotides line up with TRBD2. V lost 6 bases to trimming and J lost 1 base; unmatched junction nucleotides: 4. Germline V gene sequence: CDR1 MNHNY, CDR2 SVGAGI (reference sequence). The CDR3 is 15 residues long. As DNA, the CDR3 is TGTGCCAGCAGCGGAGCGGGAGTGAACACCGGGGAGCTGTTTTTT. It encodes CASSGAGVNTGELFF.